Detailed here is one T cell receptor beta chain. Assay: immunoSEQ multiplex PCR; the TCRdb copy retains only in-frame clones and omits some. The sample gives tens of thousands of clones, 92% of which show up once; less than 2% is in the top ten. The V gene's germline CDR1 is LNHDA and CDR2 SQIVND (reference sequence). Unmatched junction bases numbered 6, after V lost 7 bases and J lost 3 bases. The CDR3 runs 14 residues. The record originates from a study of control samples from healthy donors and cancer patients. The receptor's source is a man between 35 and 55 years old with colorectal cancer. This chain connects TRBV19 to TRBJ2-7, with TRBD1 matching 10 bases. Specimen: PBMCs. CDR3 nucleotide sequence: TGTGCCAGTACCCCGGGACAGGGGCTCTACGAGCAGTACTTC. Protein product: CASTPGQGLYEQYF.